This TCR beta chain came from a study of cytomegalovirus exposure and HLA in healthy donors. Background on the study: In an earlier analysis, approximately 120 million unique TCR beta sequences were found from about 180 million T cells. Around 80 million unique TCRs from HLA-typed donors were held in an early data release. Notes on the study in general: Links to common viral pathogens appeared, in a later analysis, for several of the most significant clusters. Later analysis demonstrated an association between a missense DCLRE1C variant and TCR beta V- and J-gene trimming.

The V gene's germline CDR1 is SGHDT and CDR2 YYEEEE. The CDR3 runs to 11 residues. V lost 4 bases and J lost 11, with 10 bases in between. PCR primers comprised 60 Vbeta and 13 Jbeta primers. The repertoire was sequenced with immunoSEQ multiplex PCR; TCRdb's copy has only in-frame clones and lacks some. The sample lists some 77,000 clones, approximately 79% occurring once. As for this clone: Its antigen is still unknown.

This receptor was taken from a man aged 25 to 45 in good health and CMV-seronegative. This chain uses TRBV5-6 with TRBJ2-1; D perhaps matches TRBD1 (6 bases). Source material: PBMCs. CDR3 region: CASSTGCQQFF. DNA for the CDR3: TGTGCCAGCAGCACAGGGTGCCAGCAGTTCTTC.